The 28 T cell receptor beta chains presented below share a single source sample, sequenced in a study of shared clonotypes between healthy human individuals (dated by TCRdb to the early 2020s). The protocol used for the library was the immunoSEQ multiplex PCR assay. The source is immuneACCESS, and TCRdb retained only in-frame sequences with V and J called. Part of the clones is not carried over; for the studies checked, unresolved V genes explain less than half of this, and the remainder is unexplained. The sample table lists about half a million clones, around 73% of them with a count of one. The top ten clonotypes cover approximately 12% of the sample. The sample consisted of PBMCs. These receptors were obtained from a woman between 40 and 50 years old in good health. Some clones in this sample may be carry-over from other donors' samples.

The chain employs TRBV7-3 and TRBJ2-1, with D perhaps TRBD2 (6 bases). Between the trimmed V and J ends, which lost 1 base and 4 bases, there was a span of 11 bases. The CDR3 is 15 amino acids. CDR1 and CDR2 from the germline V gene are SGHTA and FQGTGA. DNA for the CDR3: TGTGCCAGCAGCTTAAGGTTAGGAGGGTACAATGAGCAGTTCTTC. Residues: CASSLRLGGYNEQFF. Combining the CDR3 with reference TRBV7-3 and TRBJ2-1 gives the whole variable domain GAGVSQTPSNKVTEKGKYVELRCDPISGHTALYWYRQSLGQGPEFLIYFQGTGAADDSGLPNDRFFAVRPEGSVSTLKIQRTERGDSAVYLCASSLRLGGYNEQFFGPGTRLTVL.

The chain combines TRBV10-2 with TRBJ2-1; a weak D match, TRBD2 (5 bases). Between the trimmed V and J ends, which lost 6 bases and 6 bases, there was a span of 12 bases. This CDR3 region has 13 residues. Germline loops: CDR1 WSHSY, CDR2 SAAADI. The CDR3 region has the DNA TGCGCCAGCAGGTCTAGCTTATTCAATGAGCAGTTCTTC. Its protein is CASRSSLFNEQFF.

The J gene is TRBJ2-7, the V gene TRBV29-1; TRBD1 matches at 8 bases. V dropped 6 bases and J dropped 6; count of bases not matched to a gene: 10. CDR1 is SQVTM, CDR2 ANQGSEA, per germline. The CDR3 runs to 13 residues. CDR3 region: CSVSRTGLVEQYF. CDR3 DNA sequence: TGCAGCGTCTCCAGGACAGGGTTGGTCGAGCAGTACTTC.

The V gene is TRBV15, the J gene TRBJ2-1; D possibly matches TRBD1 or TRBD2 (5 bases each). The CDR3 covers 15 residues. The germline V and J ends were trimmed by 0 bases and 5 bases, with 11 bases remaining between them. Per germline, CDR1 LNHNV and CDR2 YYDKDF (reference sequence). The CDR3 spells CATSRDAGAHNEQFF. For the CDR3, the DNA is TGTGCCACCAGCAGAGATGCCGGGGCTCACAATGAGCAGTTCTTC.

In the case of this clone: The junction and the germline gene differ at one end; a read error may be behind it. This chain connects TRBV7-2 to TRBJ2-2, with a weak D call TRBD2 (5 bases). Germline V gene data show CDR1 as SGHTA and CDR2 as FQGNSA. This CDR3 is built from 14 residues. In DNA, the CDR3 is TGTGCCAGCAGCTTACTAGCTCGGTCCGGGGAGCTGCTTTTT. Its protein is CASSLLARSGELLF.

CDR3 sequence (DNA): TGCGCCAGCAGCGCGGACAGGGCGCGGGGGGTCGAGAACATTCAGTACTTC. This encodes CASSADRARGVENIQYF. J is TRBJ2-4 and V is TRBV5-1, with D perhaps being TRBD1 or TRBD2 (8 bases each). Germline V CDR1 and CDR2: SGHRS, YFSETQ. This CDR3 has 17 amino acids. V was trimmed by 4 bases and J by 7 bases, leaving 24 bases between them. Supplemented by reference TRBV5-1 and TRBJ2-4, the full variable domain reads KAGVTQTPRYLIKTRGQQVTLSCSPISGHRSVSWYQQTPGQGLQFLFEYFSETQRNKGNFPGRFSGRQFSNSRSEMNVSTLELGDSALYLCASSADRARGVENIQYFGAGTRLSVL.

As DNA, the CDR3 is TGTGCCACCAGCCTAAGCGGGAGGGCCCCCACCGGGGAGCTGTTTTTT. Protein: CATSLSGRAPTGELFF. The chain is built from TRBV15 and TRBJ2-2; 10 nucleotides line up with TRBD2. Germline loops: CDR1 LNHNV, CDR2 YYDKDF (reference sequence). This CDR3 is 16 amino acids long. The trim removed 5 bases at V and 4 bases at J, leaving 7 bases unmatched.

The V call is TRBV6-5, the J call TRBJ2-7; 7 bases match TRBD2. V was clipped by 2 bases and J by 6 bases; unmatched bases: 1. The germline CDR1 and CDR2 sequences are MNHEY and SVGAGI. This CDR3 region has 12 residues. The CDR3 nucleotides are TGTGCCAGCAGTTACGGGGAGGGCGAGCAGTACTTC. Encoded protein: CASSYGEGEQYF.

The gene calls are TRBV4-3 and TRBJ2-1; 10 positions agree with TRBD2. The V and J ends lost 2 bases and 5 bases, in that order; junction bases with no gene match: 24. The CDR3 is made up of 22 amino acids. CDR1 and CDR2 from the germline V gene are LGHNA and YSLEER. Here the CDR3 reads CASSQIIRWGNRGLAGDNEQFF. In nucleotides, the CDR3 is TGCGCCAGCAGCCAAATAATAAGATGGGGAAACCGCGGGCTAGCGGGAGACAATGAGCAGTTCTTC.

This clone came up a few times. The V gene is TRBV5-4, the J gene TRBJ2-1; 9 bases align to TRBD2. CDR1 and CDR2 from the germline V gene are SGHNT and YYREEE (reference sequence). Trimming took 0 bases from V and 10 from J; bases not matched to a gene: 8. The CDR3 length is 15 residues. CDR3 nucleotide sequence: TGTGCCAGCAGCTTGGGGACTAGCGTTCTAAGCGAGCAGTTCTTC. This codes for CASSLGTSVLSEQFF.

The chain uses TRBV29-1 and TRBJ1-2; D gene uncertain. V was trimmed by 4 bases and J by 0 bases, leaving 6 bases between them. Germline values: CDR1 SQVTM, CDR2 ANQGSEA. The CDR3 is 12 amino acids. The CDR3 sequence is CSVATANYGYTF. DNA for the CDR3: TGCAGCGTTGCCACAGCTAACTATGGCTACACCTTC.

J is TRBJ1-3 and V is TRBV19; D not resolved. Trimming took off 5 bases at V and 0 bases at J, with 8 bases between the two ends. The CDR3 loop spans 14 amino acids. CDR1 is LNHDA and CDR2 is SQIVND in the germline V gene (reference sequence). The CDR3 region has the DNA TGTGCCAGTAGTCCCGACACCTCTGGAAACACCATATATTTT. Its translation: CASSPDTSGNTIYF.

This chain uses TRBV5-1 with TRBJ2-2; 7 nucleotides match TRBD2. Germline assignment: CDR1 SGHRS and CDR2 YFSETQ. This CDR3 comprises 15 residues. The ends lost 1 base at V and 2 bases at J; junction bases unmatched: 2. DNA for the CDR3: TGCGCCAGCAGCTTGCCAGCGGGAAACACCGGGGAGCTGTTTTTT. The encoded protein is CASSLPAGNTGELFF.

This rearrangement joins TRBV11-1 to TRBJ2-6; TRBD2 might be the D (6 bases). The CDR3 runs 13 residues. CDR1 is SGHAT, CDR2 FQDESV, per germline (reference sequence). Trimming left V 9 bases short and J 2 bases short, with 8 bases between. The CDR3 loop is CASRRAGANVLTF. As DNA, the CDR3 is TGTGCCAGTAGGAGGGCTGGGGCCAACGTCCTGACTTTC.

V and J are TRBV5-1 and TRBJ2-5; 7 bases align to TRBD1. The CDR3 covers 15 residues. With V trimmed by 4 bases and J by 0 bases, 6 bases remained unmatched. Looked up from germline, CDR1 is SGHRS and CDR2 is YFSETQ. The CDR3 sequence: CASSNGQAYQETQYF. CDR3 bases: TGCGCCAGCAGCAATGGACAGGCGTACCAAGAGACCCAGTACTTC.

The chain joins TRBV11-2 to TRBJ2-1, with D tentatively TRBD2 (5 bases). The V gene's germline CDR1 is SGHAT and CDR2 FQNNGV. V dropped 7 bases and J dropped 8 bases, with 18 bases sitting between them. The length of the CDR3 is 14 residues. The CDR3 spells CASTAFRDVHEQFF. Written as DNA, the CDR3 is TGTGCCAGCACCGCCTTCCGGGATGTGCATGAGCAGTTCTTC. Drawing the rest from reference TRBV11-2 and TRBJ2-1, the complete variable domain is EAGVAQSPRYKIIEKRQSVAFWCNPISGHATLYWYQQILGQGPKLLIQFQNNGVVDDSQLPKDRFSAERLKGVDSTLKIQPAKLEDSAVYLCASTAFRDVHEQFFGPGTRLTVL.

This chain links TRBV9 with TRBJ2-3; 7 nucleotides line up with TRBD2. The J segment lost 5 bases and the V segment lost 4 bases, leaving 10 bases of the junction unmatched. The CDR3 has 15 amino acids. CDR1 is SGDLS, CDR2 YYNGEE, per germline. CDR3 loop: CASSPTSVWGDTQYF. The CDR3 nucleotides read TGTGCCAGCAGCCCAACTAGCGTCTGGGGAGATACGCAGTATTTT.

This chain uses TRBV7-3 with TRBJ2-5, with TRBD1 identical over 11 bases. The CDR3 is 15 amino acids. Trimming at V came to 5 bases and at J to 5 bases, leaving 7 bases not matched to a gene. The V gene's germline CDR1 is SGHTA and CDR2 FQGTGA. This CDR3 is CASSQGQGVWETQYF. The DNA of the CDR3 is TGTGCCAGCAGCCAGGGACAGGGGGTATGGGAGACCCAGTACTTC.

The chain employs TRBV6-5 and TRBJ2-5; a possible D gene is TRBD1 (5 bases). This CDR3 is 13 amino acids long. Trimming removed 6 bases from V and 4 bases from J, with 12 bases in between. From germline, CDR1 is MNHEY and CDR2 SVGAGI. CDR3 residues: CASSGRVLETQYF. The DNA for the CDR3 is TGTGCCAGCAGCGGCAGGGTGTTAGAGACCCAGTACTTC.

The J gene is TRBJ2-7, the V gene TRBV5-4; TRBD1 matches at 7 bases. Germline V gene lookup returns CDR1 SGHNT and CDR2 YYREEE (reference sequence). This CDR3 spans 15 amino acids. J was trimmed by 3 bases and V by 0 bases; bases with no gene match: 6. For the CDR3, the DNA is TGTGCCAGCAGCTTGGACAGGGGAAGTATCTACGAGCAGTACTTC. As protein: CASSLDRGSIYEQYF.

The gene calls are TRBV13 and TRBJ2-3, with TRBD2 matching 7 bases. The CDR3 length is 17 residues. The germline gives CDR1 PRHDT, CDR2 FYEKMQ (reference sequence). Trimming took 5 bases from V and 0 from J; bases not matched to a gene: 11. This CDR3 reads CASSPSSGLVSTDTQYF. The CDR3 DNA reads as TGTGCCAGCAGCCCCAGCTCCGGACTAGTAAGCACAGATACGCAGTATTTT.

J is TRBJ1-2 and V is TRBV6-5, with TRBD1 matching over 7 bases. This CDR3 has 13 residues. The junction had 9 bases not matched to a gene; V was cut back by 5 bases and J by 9 bases. Germline V gene data show CDR1 as MNHEY and CDR2 as SVGAGI. CDR3: CASSEVQGISYTF. As DNA, the CDR3 is TGTGCCAGCAGTGAGGTACAGGGGATAAGCTACACCTTC.

The rearrangement links TRBV11-3 to TRBJ2-3; TRBD2 aligns across 10 bases. V trimming: 5 bases; J trimming: 3 bases; junction bases outside the gene matches: 5. This CDR3 region has 15 residues. Germline V gives CDR1 SGHNT, CDR2 YENEEA. CDR3 DNA sequence: TGTGCCAGCAGCCAAGCGGGAGGGCCGACAGATACGCAGTATTTT. This sequence encodes CASSQAGGPTDTQYF. Full variable domain (missing parts from reference TRBV11-3 and TRBJ2-3): EAGVVQSPRYKIIEKKQPVAFWCNPISGHNTLYWYLQNLGQGPELLIRYENEEAVDDSQLPKDRFSAERLKGVDSTLKIQPAELGDSAVYLCASSQAGGPTDTQYFGPGTRLTVL.

V usage is TRBV10-3 and J usage is TRBJ2-3; TRBD2 might be the D (5 bases). CDR3 length: 16 residues. The germline V gene has CDR1 ENHRY and CDR2 SYGVKD. Trimming pared 2 bases from V and 3 bases from J, leaving 15 bases between. CDR3 in DNA: TGTGCCATCAGTGAGAATTTTATGGGGAGAACAGATACGCAGTATTTT. Translation: CAISENFMGRTDTQYF.

The chain employs TRBV21-1 and TRBJ2-2; TRBD2 is the table's D call, not checked against the DNA. TRBV21-1 is deemed a pseudogene. This CDR3 has 22 amino acids. The CDR3 nucleotides read TGTGCCAGCAGCTCCCCACCACCGGGACTAGCGGGAAAAGACCCGAACACCGGGGAGCTGTTTTTT. This translates into CASSSPPPGLAGKDPNTGELFF.

This chain links TRBV2 with TRBJ2-3, with D hard to call. The V end lost 3 bases, the J end lost 6 bases, and 13 bases lay between the germline ends. Germline V CDR1 and CDR2: SNHLY, FYNNEI. The CDR3 is 14 residues long. Here the CDR3 DNA reads TGTGCCAGCAGTGATGGGTGGGAACGGGATACGCAGTATTTT. Translated: CASSDGWERDTQYF.

The chain joins TRBV19 to TRBJ1-4, with D possibly TRBD1 on 6 matching bases. Trimming pared 6 bases from V and 6 bases from J, leaving 11 bases between. The CDR3 spans 13 residues. The germline gives CDR1 LNHDA, CDR2 SQIVND (reference sequence). The CDR3 reads CASSPGAYEKLFF. For the CDR3, the DNA is TGTGCCAGTAGCCCGGGGGCCTATGAAAAACTGTTTTTT.

The rearrangement links TRBV19 to TRBJ1-4, with a weak D call TRBD1 (5 bases). The CDR3 is made up of 15 amino acids. The germline CDR1 and CDR2 sequences are LNHDA and SQIVND (reference sequence). The germline V and J ends were trimmed by 4 bases and 7 bases, with 16 bases remaining between them. The CDR3 region has the DNA TGTGCCAGTAGTACCTACACCTCTAGGGGTGAAAAACTGTTTTTT. This codes for CASSTYTSRGEKLFF.